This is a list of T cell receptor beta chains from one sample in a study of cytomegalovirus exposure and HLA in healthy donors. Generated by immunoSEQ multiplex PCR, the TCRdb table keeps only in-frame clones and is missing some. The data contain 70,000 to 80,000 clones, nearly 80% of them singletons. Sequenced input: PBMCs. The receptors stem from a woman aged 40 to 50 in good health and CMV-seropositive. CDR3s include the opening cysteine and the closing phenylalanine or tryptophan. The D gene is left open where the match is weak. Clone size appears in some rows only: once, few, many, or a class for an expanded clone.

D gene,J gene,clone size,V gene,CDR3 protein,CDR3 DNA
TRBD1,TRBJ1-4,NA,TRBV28,CASGQEATNEKLFF,TGTGCCAGCGGACAGGAGGCAACTAATGAAAAACTGTTTTTT
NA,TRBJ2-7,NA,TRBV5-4,CASSSDTGYEQYF,TGTGCCAGCAGCTCGGACACGGGTTACGAGCAGTACTTC
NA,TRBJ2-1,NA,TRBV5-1,CASSLDGIYNEQFF,TGCGCCAGCAGCTTGGATGGCATCTACAATGAGCAGTTCTTC
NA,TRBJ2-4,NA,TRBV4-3,CASSQDRGLVMGGQENIQYF,TGCGCCAGCAGCCAAGATCGAGGACTAGTAATGGGGGGACAAGAAAACATTCAGTACTTC
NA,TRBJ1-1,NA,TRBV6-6,CASSFTPNTEAFF,TGTGCCAGCAGCTTCACACCAAACACTGAAGCTTTCTTT
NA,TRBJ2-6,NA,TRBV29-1,CSVFVSGANVLTF,TGCAGCGTTTTCGTCTCTGGGGCCAACGTCCTGACTTTC
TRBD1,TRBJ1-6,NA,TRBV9,CASSSPGQGNSPLHF,TGTGCCAGCAGCTCCCCGGGACAGGGGAATTCACCCCTCCACTTT
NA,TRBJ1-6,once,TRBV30,CAWSVRVDSPLHF,TGTGCCTGGAGTGTACGGGTCGATTCACCCCTCCACTTT
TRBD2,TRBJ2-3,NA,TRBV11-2,CASSFPSGGGDTQYF,TGTGCCAGCAGCTTCCCTAGCGGGGGGGGAGATACGCAGTATTTT
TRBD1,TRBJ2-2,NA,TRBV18,CASSPNGQGDTGELFF,TGTGCCAGCTCACCAAACGGACAGGGAGACACCGGGGAGCTGTTTTTT
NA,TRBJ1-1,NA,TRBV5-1,CASSLDGGASTEAFF,TGCGCCAGCAGCTTGGACGGGGGGGCGAGCACTGAAGCTTTCTTT
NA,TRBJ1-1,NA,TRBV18,CASFPRRNTEAFF,TGTGCCAGCTTCCCCCGGCGGAACACAGAAGCTTTCTTT
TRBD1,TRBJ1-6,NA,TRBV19,CASSIVGTGASPLHF,TGTGCCAGTAGTATAGTCGGGACAGGGGCTTCACCCCTCCACTTT
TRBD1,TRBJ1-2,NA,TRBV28,CASSLGQGTLGYTF,TGTGCCAGCAGTTTAGGACAGGGAACCCTCGGCTACACCTTC
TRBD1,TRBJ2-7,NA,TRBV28,CASSSGQGWNEQYF,TGTGCCAGCAGCTCCGGACAGGGTTGGAACGAGCAGTACTTC
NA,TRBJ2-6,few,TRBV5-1,CASSLTGMSGANVLTF,TGCGCCAGCAGCTTGACAGGGATGTCTGGGGCCAACGTCCTGACTTTC
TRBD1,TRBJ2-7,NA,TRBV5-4,CASSYAGTASEQYF,TGTGCCAGCAGCTACGCCGGGACAGCCTCCGAGCAGTACTTC
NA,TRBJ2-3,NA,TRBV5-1,CASSTPVRADPRDTQYF,TGCGCCAGCAGCACCCCGGTCAGGGCAGACCCCAGGGATACGCAGTATTTT
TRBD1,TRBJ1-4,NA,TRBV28,CASSLGQGLREKLFF,TGTGCCAGCAGTCTTGGACAGGGCCTTAGGGAAAAACTGTTTTTT
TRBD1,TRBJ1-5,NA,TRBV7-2,CASSEQGNQPQHF,TGTGCCAGCAGTGAACAGGGGAATCAGCCCCAGCATTTT
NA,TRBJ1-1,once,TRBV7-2,CASSSQPNTEAFF,TGTGCCAGCAGCTCACAGCCGAACACTGAAGCTTTCTTT
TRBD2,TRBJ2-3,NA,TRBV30,CAWSIFSGGGTDTQYF,TGTGCCTGGAGTATTTTTAGCGGGGGGGGCACAGATACGCAGTATTTT
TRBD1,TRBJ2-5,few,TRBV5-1,CASRPRRLRDRGGETQYF,TGCGCCAGCAGACCTAGACGCCTTCGGGACAGGGGAGGAGAGACCCAGTACTTC
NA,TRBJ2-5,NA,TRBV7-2,CASTAKETQYF,TGTGCCAGCACCGCTAAGGAGACCCAGTACTTC
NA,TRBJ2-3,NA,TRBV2,CASSDQGTDTQYF,TGTGCCAGCAGTGACCAGGGAACAGATACGCAGTATTTT
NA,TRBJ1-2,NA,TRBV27,CASSSLGEGYGYTF,TGTGCCAGCAGTTCCTTGGGGGAGGGCTATGGCTACACCTTC
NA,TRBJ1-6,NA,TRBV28,CASSLIGGRSSPLHF,TGTGCCAGCAGTTTAATTGGGGGGAGGAGTTCACCCCTCCACTTT
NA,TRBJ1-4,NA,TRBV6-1,CASSVGEKLFF,TGTGCCAGCAGTGTCGGTGAAAAACTGTTTTTT
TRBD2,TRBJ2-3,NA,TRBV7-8,CASSIGLASTDTQYF,TGTGCCAGCAGCATCGGACTAGCGAGCACAGATACGCAGTATTTT
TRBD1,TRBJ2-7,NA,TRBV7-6,CASSAQGQGGYEQYF,TGTGCCAGCAGCGCCCAAGGACAGGGGGGGTACGAGCAGTACTTC
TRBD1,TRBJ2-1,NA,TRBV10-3,CAISGYGTANNEQFF,TGTGCCATCAGTGGTTACGGGACAGCCAACAATGAGCAGTTCTTC
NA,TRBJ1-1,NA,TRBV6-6,CASSPTGTQVRAFF,TGTGCCAGCAGTCCGACAGGAACGCAAGTGCGAGCTTTCTTT